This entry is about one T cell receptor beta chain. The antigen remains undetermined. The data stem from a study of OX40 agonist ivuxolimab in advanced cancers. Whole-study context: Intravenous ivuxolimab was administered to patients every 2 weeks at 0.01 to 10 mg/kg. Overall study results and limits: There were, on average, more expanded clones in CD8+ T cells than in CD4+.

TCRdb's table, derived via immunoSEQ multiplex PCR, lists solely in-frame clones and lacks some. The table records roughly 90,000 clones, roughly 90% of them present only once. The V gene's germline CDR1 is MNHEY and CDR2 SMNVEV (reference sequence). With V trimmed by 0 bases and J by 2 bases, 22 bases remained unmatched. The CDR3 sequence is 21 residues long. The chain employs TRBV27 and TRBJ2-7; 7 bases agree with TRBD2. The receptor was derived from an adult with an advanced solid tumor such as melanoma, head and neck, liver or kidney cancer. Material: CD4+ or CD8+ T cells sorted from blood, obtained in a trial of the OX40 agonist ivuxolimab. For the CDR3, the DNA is TGTGCCAGCAGTTTATCGGCTAGCGGAAGGATCCTGTTGTACCCTCCCTACGAGCAGTACTTC. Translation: CASSLSASGRILLYPPYEQYF.